This T cell receptor beta chain was profiled in a study of blood T cells in healthy people across ages. Trimming removed 8 bases at V and 0 bases at J, with 14 bases between. Per germline, CDR1 MNHEY and CDR2 SMNVEV (reference sequence). The CDR3 totals 15 residues. To note about this clonotype: Its target is not known.

Primed by a sample-barcoded 5' primer and a J-beta primer mix, a second PCR proceeded for roughly 6 to 12 cycles. Via MiXCR, TCRdb re-called the 5' RACE reads, giving one row per CDR3 protein. The repertoire holds approximately 880,000 distinct CDR3 sequences, with about 44% as singletons. Findings and caveats of the study: Age advanced and TCR beta diversity per million T cells fell, roughly linearly. From one million sequenced T cells, diversity estimates were lower bounds.

This TCR came from a man aged 25-45 years in good health. Sequenced sample: blood. The J gene is TRBJ1-3, the V gene TRBV27; D remains unclear. The CDR3 spells CASAIDGNSGNTIYF. In DNA, the CDR3 is TGTGCCAGCGCCATAGACGGAAACTCTGGAAACACCATATATTTT.